What follows describes a single T cell receptor beta chain. CDR3 length: 12 amino acids. The germline V gene has CDR1 MNHEY and CDR2 SVGEGT. The V and J ends lost 5 bases and 4 bases respectively, with 8 bases between them. The data were obtained in a study of blood T cell repertoires in COVID-19. Participants were placed into cohorts based on the clinical history they reported. Authors' data handling: Reference gene primer amplification in the assay estimated nucleated cell counts. Measured with immunoSEQ multiplex PCR; TCRdb has only the in-frame clones, and not every one. For V, J and clone size, that table is used; D and trimming come from the DNA. The table lists 180,000 or so clones, roughly nine tenths of them singletons.

Sequencing was carried out using PBMCs or T cells enriched from blood (not recorded which). The receptor was isolated from a human donor with acute COVID-19. The donor label of this sample is uncertain. This chain joins TRBV6-2 or TRBV6-3 and TRBJ1-1; no firm D call. The CDR3 DNA follows: TGTGCCAGCAGTAACACAGTCACTGAAGCTTTCTTT. This translates into CASSNTVTEAFF.